The 25 T cell receptor beta chains below all came from one sample that was sequenced in a study of siplizumab effects on memory and regulatory T cells. Assay: immunoSEQ multiplex PCR; the TCRdb copy retains only in-frame clones and omits some. The repertoire holds over 85,000 clones, over 85% seen once, with around 0.33% in the top ten. The sequencing input was non-Treg CD4+ T cells sorted from blood. These receptors originate from a human donor in good health.

V and J are TRBV20-1 and TRBJ2-7, with TRBD1 as a possible D gene (6 bases). V shed 5 bases and J shed 7 bases, with 12 bases lying between them. This CDR3 contains 11 residues. CDR1 and CDR2 (germline): DFQATT, SNEGSKA (reference sequence). CDR3 residues: CSAAQGGEQYF. The CDR3 DNA is TGCAGTGCTGCACAAGGGGGAGAGCAGTACTTC.

This rearrangement joins TRBV6-1 to TRBJ2-3; 7 bases line up with TRBD1. V lost 5 bases and J lost 5; bases outside the gene matches: 10. The CDR3 has 15 residues. The germline CDR1 and CDR2 sequences are MNHNS and SASEGT. The CDR3 protein is CASSRGGVLIDTQYF. CDR3 DNA sequence: TGTGCCAGCAGTCGAGGGGGCGTTCTGATAGATACGCAGTATTTT.

This chain links TRBV5-4 with TRBJ1-1; a weak D match, TRBD1 (5 bases). Germline loops: CDR1 SGHNT, CDR2 YYREEE (reference sequence). The V end was cut by 3 bases, the J end by 7 bases, with 16 bases between. The CDR3 covers 14 residues. The CDR3 loop reads CASSSPSRQGEAFF. Written as DNA, the CDR3 is TGTGCCAGCAGCTCCCCCAGTAGGCAGGGTGAAGCTTTCTTT. The whole variable domain, filled in from reference TRBV5-4 and TRBJ1-1, reads ETGVTQSPTHLIKTRGQQVTLRCSSQSGHNTVSWYQQALGQGPQFIFQYYREEENGRGNFPPRFSGLQFPNYSSELNVNALELDDSALYLCASSSPSRQGEAFFGQGTRLTVV.

The chain employs TRBV2 and TRBJ1-1, with no clear D. The germline CDR1 and CDR2 sequences are SNHLY and FYNNEI. This CDR3 contains 12 residues. The V end was cut by 4 bases, the J end by 4 bases, with 7 bases between. The chain's CDR3 is CASSAAATEAFF. The CDR3 coding sequence is TGTGCCAGCAGTGCGGCAGCCACTGAAGCTTTCTTT.

The chain employs TRBV5-6 and TRBJ2-7; D perhaps matches TRBD2 (5 bases). Trimming took 4 bases from V and 4 from J, leaving 12 bases between them. Germline V CDR1 and CDR2: SGHDT, YYEEEE. The CDR3 extends over 13 amino acids. CDR3 in DNA: TGTGCCAGCAGCGTACTGGCGGGTTACGAGCAGTACTTC. Amino acid sequence: CASSVLAGYEQYF. Combining the CDR3 with reference TRBV5-6 and TRBJ2-7 gives the whole variable domain DAGVTQSPTHLIKTRGQQVTLRCSPKSGHDTVSWYQQALGQGPQFIFQYYEEEERQRGNFPDRFSGHQFPNYSSELNVNALLLGDSALYLCASSVLAGYEQYFGPGTRLTVT.

The rearrangement joins TRBV27 to TRBJ1-5; D perhaps matches TRBD1 (5 bases). Between the trimmed V and J ends, which lost 6 bases and 0 bases, there was a span of 15 bases. The CDR3 has 16 amino acids. Germline V gene data show CDR1 as MNHEY and CDR2 as SMNVEV (reference sequence). CDR3 protein: CASSPLGHYSNQPQHF. The CDR3 DNA is TGTGCCAGCAGCCCCTTAGGACATTATAGCAATCAGCCCCAGCATTTT.

The chain couples TRBV7-6 to TRBJ2-3; tentatively, D is TRBD1 (5 bases). This CDR3 contains 17 residues. Per the germline V gene, CDR1 is SGHVS and CDR2 is FNYEAQ. Trimming pared 5 bases from V and 0 bases from J, leaving 18 bases between. The CDR3, as DNA: TGTGCCAGCAGCCGCCCTAGACAGAGTATTAGCACAGATACGCAGTATTTT. This codes for CASSRPRQSISTDTQYF.

The gene calls are TRBV15 and TRBJ1-2; TRBD1 matches at 7 bases. The CDR3 spans 14 residues. J was trimmed by 3 bases and V by 4 bases; bases with no gene match: 5. Germline lookup yields CDR1 LNHNV and CDR2 YYDKDF (reference sequence). CDR3 in DNA: TGTGCCACCAGCATGAGACAGGGTCACTATGGCTACACCTTC. It is translated as CATSMRQGHYGYTF.

The chain joins TRBV9 to TRBJ2-7, with TRBD2 identical over 13 bases. The CDR3 covers 15 residues. The ends lost 3 bases at V and 2 bases at J; junction bases unmatched: 2. From germline, CDR1 is SGDLS and CDR2 YYNGEE. CDR3 residues: CASSAGTSGTYEQYF. The DNA for the CDR3 is TGTGCCAGCAGCGCCGGGACTAGCGGGACCTACGAGCAGTACTTC.

The V and J genes are TRBV5-6 and TRBJ1-2, with D tentatively TRBD1 (5 bases). The germline V and J ends were trimmed by 4 bases and 6 bases, with 16 bases remaining between them. There are 14 residues in the CDR3. Germline V CDR1 and CDR2: SGHDT, YYEEEE. CDR3 protein: CASSPEWSGHGYTF. The CDR3 bases are TGTGCCAGCAGCCCGGAGTGGTCGGGACATGGCTACACCTTC.

This clone was picked up one time. The chain joins TRBV2 to TRBJ1-3; D possibly corresponds to TRBD1 (6 bases). Trimming cost V 4 bases and J 3 bases, with 13 bases left between them. The CDR3 totals 15 residues. CDR1 is SNHLY, CDR2 FYNNEI, per germline. This CDR3 is CASSVQGLIGNTIYF. CDR3 sequence (DNA): TGTGCCAGCAGTGTTCAGGGGCTGATTGGAAACACCATATATTTT.

The chain couples TRBV27 to TRBJ2-2, with a possible D match to TRBD2 (5 bases). Per the germline V gene, CDR1 is MNHEY and CDR2 is SMNVEV (reference sequence). V was trimmed by 7 bases and J by 0 bases, leaving 6 bases between them. The CDR3 covers 13 residues. CDR3 sequence (DNA): TGTGCCAGCAACGGGGCGAACACCGGGGAGCTGTTTTTT. This gives the protein CASNGANTGELFF.

This sequence joins TRBV11-2 and TRBJ1-1, with D perhaps TRBD1 (6 bases). Trimming removed 3 bases from V and 3 bases from J, with 26 bases in between. The length of the CDR3 is 19 residues. The germline gives CDR1 SGHAT, CDR2 FQNNGV. Written as DNA, the CDR3 is TGTGCCAGCAGCTTGGGATTTCCGAGGGGGAGCGCCTACGACACTGAAGCTTTCTTT. This translates into CASSLGFPRGSAYDTEAFF. Filled out from reference TRBV11-2 and TRBJ1-1, the complete variable domain reads EAGVAQSPRYKIIEKRQSVAFWCNPISGHATLYWYQQILGQGPKLLIQFQNNGVVDDSQLPKDRFSAERLKGVDSTLKIQPAKLEDSAVYLCASSLGFPRGSAYDTEAFFGQGTRLTVV.

The J gene is TRBJ1-2, the V gene TRBV18; tentative D call: TRBD1 (5 bases). The CDR3 sequence is 14 residues long. The ends were cut back, 6 bases at V and 3 bases at J, with 14 bases in the middle. The germline V gene has CDR1 KGHSH and CDR2 LQKENI. CDR3 sequence reads: CASSSLGTDYGYTF. DNA of the CDR3: TGTGCCAGCTCTAGTCTGGGGACCGACTATGGCTACACCTTC.

This clone was counted a single time. The chain uses TRBV11-3 and TRBJ2-1; possibly TRBD2 for D (6 bases). Germline V lookup: CDR1 SGHNT, CDR2 YENEEA. The CDR3 has 16 amino acids. V lost 6 bases to trimming and J lost 8 bases, with 23 bases between them. CDR3 in DNA: TGTGCCAGCAGGCGACGGAGGGCCTCTAACTGGGATGAGCAGTTCTTC. This encodes CASRRRRASNWDEQFF.

The rearrangement links TRBV19 to TRBJ1-5; D call uncertain. CDR3 size: 13 residues. V shed 5 bases and J shed 8 bases, with 13 bases lying between them. The germline gives CDR1 LNHDA, CDR2 SQIVND (reference sequence). DNA of the CDR3: TGTGCCAGTAGTCCCCGCCAGGCTGAGCCCCAGCATTTT. It yields the protein CASSPRQAEPQHF. The whole variable domain, remainder taken from reference TRBV19 and TRBJ1-5, is DGGITQSPKYLFRKEGQNVTLSCEQNLNHDAMYWYRQDPGQGLRLIYYSQIVNDFQKGDIAEGYSVSREKKESFPLTVTSAQKNPTAFYLCASSPRQAEPQHFGDGTRLSIL.

The sample holds a few counts of this clone. This chain links TRBV5-4 with TRBJ2-5; possible D gene TRBD2, 5 bases. The germline gives CDR1 SGHNT, CDR2 YYREEE (reference sequence). The length of the CDR3 is 13 residues. Trimming shortened V by 3 bases and J by 2 bases, and 8 bases separated the two germline ends. The CDR3 DNA sequence: TGTGCCAGCAGCTCGGACTTTCAAGAGACCCAGTACTTC. Translated: CASSSDFQETQYF.

V gene TRBV7-2 combines with J gene TRBJ2-5; D gene ambiguous. CDR3 size: 11 residues. Trimming took 2 bases from V and 2 from J, leaving 0 bases between them. Germline CDR1 SGHTA, CDR2 FQGNSA. The CDR3 coding sequence is TGTGCCAGCAGCTTACAAGAGACCCAGTACTTC. Translation: CASSLQETQYF.

The genes are TRBV25-1 and TRBJ1-1, with unresolved D. CDR3 length: 11 residues. V was shortened by 6 bases and J by 7 bases, with 9 bases between the two germline ends. Germline lookup yields CDR1 MGHDK and CDR2 SYGVNS. The CDR3 DNA is TGTGCCAGCAGGGTATTATTTGAAGCTTTCTTT. Translation gives CASRVLFEAFF.

The gene calls are TRBV7-8 and TRBJ1-6, with 8 bases aligning to TRBD1. The CDR3 has 14 residues. Trimming removed 3 bases from V and 9 bases from J; junction bases left unmatched: 4. Germline V CDR1 and CDR2: SGHVS, FQNEAQ. This chain's CDR3 is CASSLGQDVSPLHF. The CDR3 coding sequence is TGTGCCAGCAGCTTGGGACAGGATGTTTCACCCCTCCACTTT. Full variable domain (remainder filled in from reference TRBV7-8 and TRBJ1-6): GAGVSQSPRYKVAKRGQDVALRCDPISGHVSLFWYQQALGQGPEFLTYFQNEAQLDKSGLPSDRFFAERPEGSVSTLKIQRTQQEDSAVYLCASSLGQDVSPLHFGNGTRLTVT.

The genes are TRBV10-3 and TRBJ2-5, with a possible D match to TRBD1 (6 bases). With 0 bases removed from V and 2 bases from J, the gap between germline ends came to 13 bases. Germline CDR1 and CDR2: ENHRY and SYGVKD. CDR3 size: 16 residues. The CDR3 loop reads CAISESRGMGQETQYF. DNA for the CDR3: TGTGCCATCAGTGAGTCCAGGGGAATGGGTCAAGAGACCCAGTACTTC.

This clone has a single count. The chain is built from TRBV6-1 and TRBJ2-7, with D possibly matching TRBD1 (5 bases). This CDR3 is built from 13 residues. Trimming stripped 8 bases from V and 2 bases from J, with 13 bases between. CDR1 is MNHNS, CDR2 SASEGT, per germline. In DNA form, the CDR3 reads TGTGCCAGCCAAGACAGTGCTACCTACGAGCAGTACTTC. Its translation is CASQDSATYEQYF.

The rearrangement links TRBV7-9 to TRBJ2-1; D remains unclear. Germline assignment: CDR1 SEHNR and CDR2 FQNEAQ (reference sequence). The CDR3 runs 14 residues. V was trimmed by 0 bases and J by 9 bases, leaving 12 bases between them. The DNA for the CDR3 is TGTGCCAGCAGCTTAGCTAATAAACTGCCTGAGCAGTTCTTC. This sequence encodes CASSLANKLPEQFF.

V is TRBV7-2 and J is TRBJ2-1; a possible D gene is TRBD2 (6 bases). CDR1 SGHTA and CDR2 FQGNSA come from the germline V gene. Trimming took off 3 bases at V and 6 bases at J, with 18 bases between the two ends. This CDR3 spans 16 amino acids. Here the CDR3 reads CASSFPHIGRANEQFF. The CDR3, as DNA: TGTGCCAGCAGCTTCCCTCACATCGGGAGAGCCAATGAGCAGTTCTTC. Supplemented by reference TRBV7-2 and TRBJ2-1, the full variable domain reads GAGVSQSPSNKVTEKGKDVELRCDPISGHTALYWYRQSLGQGLEFLIYFQGNSAPDKSGLPSDRFSAERTGGSVSTLTIQRTQQEDSAVYLCASSFPHIGRANEQFFGPGTRLTVL.

The V call is TRBV7-2, the J call TRBJ1-1, with no clear D. Looked up from germline, CDR1 is SGHTA and CDR2 is FQGNSA. The CDR3 loop spans 14 amino acids. The V end lost 0 bases, the J end lost 5 bases, and 10 bases lay between the germline ends. Written as DNA, the CDR3 is TGTGCCAGCAGCTTAGCGTTCGAGGGAACTGAAGCTTTCTTT. It encodes CASSLAFEGTEAFF.